This passage covers 9 T cell receptor beta chains from one sample sequenced in a study of T cell responses to AZD1222 COVID-19 vaccine. Some clones are missing from TCRdb's copy, which holds only in-frame ones; the method was immunoSEQ multiplex PCR. The sample yields about 130,000 clones, 80% to 90% seen once. The source was peripheral blood, collected 28 days after the second AZD1222 dose. The receptors were gathered from an adult who received the AZD1222 COVID-19 vaccine.

The V and J genes are TRBV15 and TRBJ2-1, with TRBD1 matching 8 bases. V shed 3 bases and J 9 bases; nucleotides not matched to a gene: 4. This CDR3 is 13 amino acids long. The germline CDR1 and CDR2 sequences are LNHNV and YYDKDF (reference sequence). The CDR3 protein is CATSRNQGAEQFF. In DNA form, the CDR3 reads TGTGCCACCAGCAGGAACCAGGGGGCTGAGCAGTTCTTC.

The rearrangement joins TRBV5-1 to TRBJ2-7; 8 bases agree with TRBD2. The V gene end was trimmed by 0 bases and the J gene end by 0 bases; junction bases not matched to a gene: 2. This CDR3 has 15 residues. Germline V gene sequence: CDR1 SGHRS, CDR2 YFSETQ. CDR3 region: CASSLVLAGSYEQYF. For the CDR3, the DNA is TGCGCCAGCAGCTTGGTTCTAGCGGGCTCCTACGAGCAGTACTTC.

This chain links TRBV30 with TRBJ2-2; D unclear. V was clipped by 2 bases and J by 3 bases, with 4 bases between them. Looked up from germline, CDR1 is GTSNPN and CDR2 is SVGIG (reference sequence). This CDR3 is built from 12 residues. The chain's CDR3 is CAWSRDTGELFF. In DNA form, the CDR3 reads TGTGCCTGGAGTCGAGACACCGGGGAGCTGTTTTTT. Supplemented by reference TRBV30 and TRBJ2-2, the full variable domain reads SQTIHQWPATLVQPVGSPLSLECTVEGTSNPNLYWYRQAAGRGLQLLFYSVGIGQISSEVPQNLSASRPQDRQFILSSKKLLLSDSGFYLCAWSRDTGELFFGEGSRLTVL.

The V call is TRBV27, the J call TRBJ1-4; D remains unclear. V shed 4 bases and J shed 7 bases, with 22 bases lying between them. This CDR3 comprises 17 residues. Germline V gives CDR1 MNHEY, CDR2 SMNVEV (reference sequence). This chain's CDR3 is CASSSINSVPLSEKLFF. The CDR3 coding sequence is TGTGCCAGCAGTTCTATTAACTCCGTCCCCCTTAGTGAAAAACTGTTTTTT.

In this sample, this clone turned up once. V usage is TRBV20-1 and J usage is TRBJ2-1; 8 bases are shared with TRBD2. This CDR3 spans 15 amino acids. V was clipped by 3 bases and J by 4 bases; unmatched bases: 8. Germline V CDR1 and CDR2: DFQATT, SNEGSKA (reference sequence). The CDR3 spells CSASLQRGPYNEQFF. In DNA form, the CDR3 reads TGCAGTGCTAGTCTCCAGCGGGGGCCGTACAATGAGCAGTTCTTC.

The rearrangement joins TRBV7-8 to TRBJ2-2; D may be TRBD2 (5 bases). Germline assignment: CDR1 SGHVS and CDR2 FQNEAQ. The CDR3 sequence is 16 residues long. Trimming shortened V by 1 base and J by 4 bases, and 13 bases separated the two germline ends. CDR3: CASSLVGGPTTGELFF. The CDR3 DNA follows: TGTGCCAGCAGCTTAGTAGGAGGACCGACCACCGGGGAGCTGTTTTTT.

This sequence joins TRBV19 and TRBJ1-2; no clear D. Germline CDR1 LNHDA, CDR2 SQIVND (reference sequence). The CDR3 extends over 13 amino acids. The germline V and J ends were trimmed by 7 bases and 2 bases, with 11 bases remaining between them. The CDR3 DNA sequence: TGTGCCAGTAACCCAGGACGGAACTATGGCTACACCTTC. Its translation is CASNPGRNYGYTF.

The chain carries TRBV5-6 and TRBJ1-1, with D perhaps TRBD1 (5 bases). This CDR3 spans 14 amino acids. The germline CDR1 and CDR2 sequences are SGHDT and YYEEEE. V lost 5 bases to trimming and J lost 4 bases, with 15 bases between them. The DNA for the CDR3 is TGTGCCAGCAGGCCCGGGACGAAAGGCACTGAAGCTTTCTTT. Amino acid sequence: CASRPGTKGTEAFF. The full variable domain, completed using reference TRBV5-6 and TRBJ1-1, is DAGVTQSPTHLIKTRGQQVTLRCSPKSGHDTVSWYQQALGQGPQFIFQYYEEEERQRGNFPDRFSGHQFPNYSSELNVNALLLGDSALYLCASRPGTKGTEAFFGQGTRLTVV.

The chain links TRBV5-1 to TRBJ1-2, with a weak D call TRBD1 (5 bases). The V and J ends lost 4 bases and 7 bases respectively, with 14 bases between them. Germline lookup yields CDR1 SGHRS and CDR2 YFSETQ. This CDR3 contains 13 residues. This CDR3 is CASSPEGYSGYTF. CDR3 sequence (DNA): TGCGCCAGCAGCCCGGAGGGGTACTCTGGCTACACCTTC.